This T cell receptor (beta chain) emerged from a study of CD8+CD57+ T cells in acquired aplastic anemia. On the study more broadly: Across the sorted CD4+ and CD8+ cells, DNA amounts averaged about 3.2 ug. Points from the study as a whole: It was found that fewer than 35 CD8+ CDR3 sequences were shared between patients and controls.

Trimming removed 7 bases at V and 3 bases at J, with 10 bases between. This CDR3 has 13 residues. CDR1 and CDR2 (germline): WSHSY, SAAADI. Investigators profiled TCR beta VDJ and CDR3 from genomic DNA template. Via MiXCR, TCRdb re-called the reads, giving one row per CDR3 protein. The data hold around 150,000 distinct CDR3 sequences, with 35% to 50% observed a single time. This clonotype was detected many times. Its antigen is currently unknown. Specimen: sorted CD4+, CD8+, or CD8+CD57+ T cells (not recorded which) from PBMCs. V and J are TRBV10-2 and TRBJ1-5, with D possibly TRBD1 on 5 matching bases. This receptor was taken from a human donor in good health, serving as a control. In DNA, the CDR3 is TGCGCCAGCACGGCAGGGTCCAATCAGCCCCAGCATTTT. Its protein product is CASTAGSNQPQHF.